These 24 T cell receptor beta chains share one sample of origin, sequenced in a study of blood T cell repertoires in COVID-19. Repertoires were generated with immunoSEQ multiplex PCR, while TCRdb's copy carries only in-frame clones and drops some. The table has approximately 200,000 clones, 75% to 90% seen once. Sequences were obtained from PBMCs or T cells enriched from blood (not recorded which). Source of these receptors: a woman aged 25 to 45 who had recovered from COVID-19.

The chain employs TRBV27 and TRBJ2-1; D ambiguous. Germline CDR1 is MNHEY and CDR2 is SMNVEV (reference sequence). The CDR3 contains 12 residues. V dropped 7 bases and J dropped 0 bases, with 4 bases sitting between them. Here the CDR3 reads CASTSSYNEQFF. CDR3 nucleotide sequence: TGTGCCAGCACCAGCTCCTACAATGAGCAGTTCTTC.

CDR3 coding DNA: TGTGCCAGCAGTGAACAGTTTTCCCAGCCCCAGCATTTT. Translating gives CASSEQFSQPQHF. J is TRBJ1-5 and V is TRBV6-1; D remains unclear. Trimming took 2 bases from V and 7 from J, leaving 9 bases between them. The CDR3 loop spans 13 amino acids. CDR1 and CDR2 from the germline V gene are MNHNS and SASEGT.

The V and J genes are TRBV11-2 and TRBJ2-3, with TRBD2 matching over 13 bases. CDR3 length: 16 amino acids. Per germline, CDR1 SGHAT and CDR2 FQNNGV. Trimming cost V 5 bases and J 3 bases; bases outside gene matches: 5. CDR3 in amino acids: CASSRTSGSGTDTQYF. CDR3 coding DNA: TGTGCCAGCAGCCGGACTAGCGGGAGTGGAACAGATACGCAGTATTTT.

The rearrangement joins TRBV18 to TRBJ1-5; 9 positions match TRBD1. V shed 3 bases and J 0 bases; nucleotides not matched to a gene: 3. The V gene's germline CDR1 is KGHSH and CDR2 LQKENI. The CDR3 loop spans 16 amino acids. Here the CDR3 DNA reads TGTGCCAGCTCACCGGGACAGGGAAATAGCAATCAGCCCCAGCATTTT. Translated: CASSPGQGNSNQPQHF.

V and J are TRBV11-3 and TRBJ1-1; no clear D gene. Germline CDR1 and CDR2: SGHNT and YENEEA. The germline V and J ends were trimmed by 2 bases and 1 base, with 8 bases remaining between them. This CDR3 has 14 amino acids. The CDR3 here is CASSLSPENTEAFF. The CDR3 nucleotides are TGTGCCAGCAGCTTAAGCCCCGAGAACACTGAAGCTTTCTTT.

This chain connects TRBV11-1 to TRBJ2-5; 10 bases are shared with TRBD2. CDR1 is SGHAT and CDR2 is FQDESV in the germline V gene (reference sequence). The CDR3 length is 16 residues. Germline trimming cut 0 bases from V and 5 bases from J; bases unmatched to any gene: 6. CDR3 loop: CASSLAASGSWETQYF. The CDR3 nucleotides read TGTGCCAGCAGCTTAGCGGCTAGCGGGAGTTGGGAGACCCAGTACTTC.

The V gene is TRBV19, the J gene TRBJ2-1; possibly TRBD1 for D (6 bases). V was shortened by 7 bases and J by 6 bases, with 10 bases between the two germline ends. Germline CDR1 and CDR2: LNHDA and SQIVND (reference sequence). The CDR3 is made up of 12 amino acids. The CDR3 region is CASMTGPNEQFF. The CDR3 nucleotides read TGTGCCAGTATGACAGGTCCCAATGAGCAGTTCTTC. The full variable domain, rest sourced from reference TRBV19 and TRBJ2-1, is DGGITQSPKYLFRKEGQNVTLSCEQNLNHDAMYWYRQDPGQGLRLIYYSQIVNDFQKGDIAEGYSVSREKKESFPLTVTSAQKNPTAFYLCASMTGPNEQFFGPGTRLTVL.

J is TRBJ2-3 and V is TRBV7-2, with 7 bases lining up with TRBD1. The CDR3 is 16 amino acids. The junction had 9 bases not matched to a gene; V was cut back by 0 bases and J by 6 bases. Germline V CDR1 and CDR2: SGHTA, FQGNSA. The CDR3 sequence: CASSLASRLTGDTQYF. The CDR3 DNA sequence: TGTGCCAGCAGCTTAGCGAGCCGGCTGACAGGGGATACGCAGTATTTT.

V gene TRBV4-2 combines with J gene TRBJ2-5, with a possible D match to TRBD1 (6 bases). Trimming took off 1 base at V and 4 bases at J, with 16 bases between the two ends. The germline gives CDR1 LGHNA, CDR2 YNFKEQ. This CDR3 has 16 amino acids. The CDR3 is CASSQVAQGNGETQYF. CDR3 nucleotide sequence: TGTGCCAGCAGCCAAGTGGCTCAGGGGAACGGAGAGACCCAGTACTTC.

The J gene is TRBJ2-7, the V gene TRBV6-2 or TRBV6-3; TRBD1 agrees at 10 bases. Germline values: CDR1 MNHEY, CDR2 SVGEGT. V lost 6 bases to trimming and J lost 3 bases; unmatched junction nucleotides: 5. CDR3 length: 14 amino acids. CDR3 in DNA: TGTGCCAGCAGCCACCGGGACAGGGGCTACGAGCAGTACTTC. Translating gives CASSHRDRGYEQYF.

This chain uses TRBV23-1 with TRBJ1-2; 7 bases map to TRBD1. TRBV23-1 is treated as an ORF (open reading frame) with a function not yet certain. With V trimmed by 2 bases and J by 8 bases, 8 bases remained unmatched. The CDR3 length is 14 residues. This CDR3 is CASSQPTGRWGYTF. CDR3 in DNA: TGCGCCAGCAGTCAACCGACAGGGAGGTGGGGCTACACCTTC.

The CDR3 coding sequence is TGTGCTAGTGGTTTGGTAATCAGGGGATCATACGAGCAGTACTTC. Residues: CASGLVIRGSYEQYF. V gene TRBV12-5 combines with J gene TRBJ2-7; D might be TRBD1 (6 bases). The CDR3 is made up of 15 amino acids. From germline, CDR1 is LGHNT and CDR2 FRNRAP. V dropped 0 bases and J dropped 4 bases, with 13 bases sitting between them.

V and J are TRBV15 and TRBJ1-1, with D uncertain. Trimming shortened V by 1 base and J by 1 base, and 13 bases separated the two germline ends. This CDR3 has 16 amino acids. Germline CDR1 reads LNHNV; CDR2 reads YYDKDF (reference sequence). CDR3 nucleotides: TGTGCCACCAGCAGAGTCCCCCTCACAGAGAACACTGAAGCTTTCTTT. Translation: CATSRVPLTENTEAFF.

The chain links TRBV30 to TRBJ1-1; D is perhaps TRBD1 (5 bases). Germline V gene sequence: CDR1 GTSNPN, CDR2 SVGIG (reference sequence). This CDR3 is 12 amino acids long. Trimming took off 4 bases at V and 1 base at J, with 7 bases between the two ends. Here the CDR3 reads CAWTDRNTEAFF. CDR3 coding DNA: TGTGCCTGGACCGACAGGAACACTGAAGCTTTCTTT.

V gene TRBV2 combines with J gene TRBJ2-1; maybe TRBD2 (6 bases). Trimming took off 7 bases at V and 6 bases at J, with 13 bases between the two ends. The CDR3 length is 13 residues. Germline CDR1 and CDR2: SNHLY and FYNNEI. In DNA form, the CDR3 reads TGTGCCAGCACCCGGGAGAGTGGCAATGAGCAGTTCTTC. This sequence encodes CASTRESGNEQFF.

CDR3 residues: CASSQGLAGNYEQYF. CDR3 coding DNA: TGTGCCAGCAGCCAAGGACTAGCGGGAAACTACGAGCAGTACTTC. This rearrangement joins TRBV7-2 to TRBJ2-7, with TRBD2 matching over 12 bases. The CDR3 is 15 residues long. V trimming: 5 bases; J trimming: 3 bases; junction bases outside the gene matches: 5. Germline CDR1 is SGHTA and CDR2 is FQGNSA.

V usage is TRBV6-5 and J usage is TRBJ1-6; unclear D gene. CDR3 length: 13 amino acids. Germline V gives CDR1 MNHEY, CDR2 SVGAGI. V was trimmed by 4 bases and J by 5 bases, leaving 6 bases between them. CDR3 DNA: TGTGCCAGCAGTTTTGGCAATAATTCACCCCTCCACTTT. Its protein is CASSFGNNSPLHF.

The chain combines TRBV4-3 with TRBJ2-6; no firm D call. The CDR3 consists of 16 residues. V lost 1 base to trimming and J lost 3 bases, with 10 bases between them. The V gene's germline CDR1 is LGHNA and CDR2 YSLEER. CDR3 bases: TGCGCCAGCAGCCAAGCTTCTAGTAGTGGGGCCAACGTCCTGACTTTC. Amino acids: CASSQASSSGANVLTF.

The chain couples TRBV6-5 to TRBJ2-7, with D perhaps TRBD2 (5 bases). Trimming pared 6 bases from V and 5 bases from J, leaving 11 bases between. The CDR3 is 12 amino acids. Germline-derived CDR1 and CDR2 are MNHEY and SVGAGI. The CDR3 sequence is CASRGVFHEQYF. The CDR3 DNA is TGTGCCAGCAGGGGAGTCTTCCACGAGCAGTACTTC.

V is TRBV12-3 or TRBV12-4 and J is TRBJ1-1, with D possibly TRBD1 on 5 matching bases. The V gene lost 6 bases and the J gene lost 1 base, with 9 bases spanning the gap. The CDR3 runs to 13 residues. The CDR3 DNA reads as TGTGCCAGCAGCCGTGGACAGAACACTGAAGCTTTCTTT. Protein sequence: CASSRGQNTEAFF.

J is TRBJ2-7 and V is TRBV2; 11 bases are a match to TRBD2. The germline V gene encodes CDR1 SNHLY and CDR2 FYNNEI. Trimming took 9 bases from V and 4 from J; bases not matched to a gene: 11. This CDR3 spans 15 amino acids. This CDR3 reads CASPAGTSGSYEQYF. The CDR3, as DNA: TGTGCCAGTCCTGCGGGCACTAGCGGGAGTTACGAGCAGTACTTC.

V is TRBV5-6 and J is TRBJ2-7; D is unresolved. In germline, CDR1 is SGHDT, CDR2 YYEEEE. The CDR3 loop spans 16 amino acids. Deletions cut 3 bases from V and 1 base from J, with 17 bases between. The CDR3, as DNA: TGTGCCAGCAGCTCCCTGCTCAGACTCAGTTCCTACGAGCAGTACTTC. Amino acids: CASSSLLRLSSYEQYF.

V is TRBV9 and J is TRBJ1-2; perhaps TRBD1 as D (6 bases). V was trimmed by 0 bases and J by 4 bases, leaving 10 bases between them. CDR1 and CDR2 from the germline V gene are SGDLS and YYNGEE. The length of the CDR3 is 14 residues. Here the CDR3 reads CASSVDSRGYGYTF. CDR3 nucleotides: TGTGCCAGCAGCGTAGATTCCAGGGGCTATGGCTACACCTTC.

This sequence joins TRBV5-8 and TRBJ1-2, with 8 bases lining up with TRBD1. Germline trimming cut 2 bases from V and 7 bases from J; bases unmatched to any gene: 7. Germline CDR1 and CDR2: SGHTS and YDEGEE. CDR3 size: 14 residues. The CDR3 reads CASSFRTGSSGYTF. CDR3 DNA sequence: TGTGCCAGCAGCTTCCGGACAGGGAGCAGTGGCTACACCTTC.